This T cell receptor beta chain originates from a study of blood T cell repertoires in COVID-19. Study context: Samples came from the United States, Italy and Spain, spanning acute and convalescent COVID-19.

The CDR3 extends over 14 amino acids. The V gene lost 4 bases and the J gene lost 3 bases, with 10 bases spanning the gap. Germline V gene lookup returns CDR1 LGHDT and CDR2 YNNKEL (reference sequence). Authors' analysis steps: Amplification with reference gene primers provided the estimates of nucleated cell counts. Method: immunoSEQ multiplex PCR; TCRdb's copy keeps in-frame clones and lacks some. The V and J calls and clone size are taken from that table; D and trimming were inferred from the DNA. The sample carries 280,000 or so clones, 65% to 90% recorded once. What was sequenced was peripheral blood. The TCR comes from a human donor in a cohort sampled during active COVID-19. The chain is built from TRBV3-1 (or the pseudogene TRBV3-2) and TRBJ1-3; maybe TRBD1 (5 bases). In DNA, the CDR3 is TGTGCCAGCAGCCTCAGGACATTTGGAAACACCATATATTTT. Protein sequence: CASSLRTFGNTIYF.